This entry is about one TCR beta chain. Its antigen is unidentified. This sample is part of a study of siplizumab effects on memory and regulatory T cells. The repertoire was sequenced with immunoSEQ multiplex PCR; TCRdb's copy has only in-frame clones and lacks some. The top ten hold over 15% of the sample, which has fewer than 60,000 clones, over 90% seen once. Study-wide results and caveats: The diversity of naive T cells seemed greater than that of memory cells, and their alloresponse contribution seemed major. In siplizumab cultures, the suppressive function of proliferating Tregs remained unconfirmed.

This clonotype was obtained from a human donor in good health. The source material was CD8+ T cells sorted from blood.

CDR3: CASSPGGSPLHF. The CDR3 bases are TGTGCCAGCAGTCCAGGGGGCTCACCCCTCCACTTT. The chain uses TRBV27 and TRBJ1-6, with 8 bases identical to TRBD1. Trimming at V came to 5 bases and at J to 10 bases, leaving 1 base not matched to a gene. This CDR3 has 12 amino acids. From germline, CDR1 is MNHEY and CDR2 SMNVEV (reference sequence).